These T cell receptor beta chains were read from a single sample in a study of cytomegalovirus exposure and HLA in healthy donors. Libraries were prepared by immunoSEQ multiplex PCR; TCRdb keeps only in-frame clonotypes and omits some of them. The sample shows 90,000 to 120,000 clones, 77% of them seen only once. The source material was PBMCs. Receptor source: a male donor in good health and CMV-seronegative. Both conserved end residues are part of each CDR3. The D gene is left open where the match is weak. Only part of the rows carry a size: once, few, many, or a class if the clone is expanded.

V	size	J	D	DNA	CDR3
TRBV6-4	NA	TRBJ1-4	TRBD1	TGTGCCAGCAGTGACTCAACCGGGACAGGGGAAGAAAAACTGTTTTTT	CASSDSTGTGEEKLFF
TRBV19	few	TRBJ1-1	NA	TGTGCCAGTAGCCTCAGACAAAAAGCTTTCTTT	CASSLRQKAFF
TRBV28	NA	TRBJ2-7	NA	TGTGCCAGCAGCCCGGGGGGACAGGACTACGAGCAGTACTTC	CASSPGGQDYEQYF
TRBV15	NA	TRBJ2-3	TRBD2	TGTGCCACCAGTACCGGACTAGCGGGAGCCACAGATACGCAGTATTTT	CATSTGLAGATDTQYF
TRBV15	NA	TRBJ2-7	NA	TGTGCCACCAGCACAGGAGACTTCGGGACACATAACTACGAGCAGTACTTC	CATSTGDFGTHNYEQYF
TRBV30	NA	TRBJ1-2	TRBD1	TGTGCCCGTCGGACAGGGGGCGGGTGGTATGGCTACACCTTC	CARRTGGGWYGYTF
TRBV19	NA	TRBJ1-3	TRBD1	TGTGCCAGTACCCCCAGGGGGGTTTCCAGCTCTGGAAACACCATATATTTT	CASTPRGVSSSGNTIYF
TRBV5-4	NA	TRBJ2-1	NA	TGTGCCAGCAGCTCTAACTTAAATGAGCAGTTCTTC	CASSSNLNEQFF
TRBV25-1	NA	TRBJ2-1	NA	TGTGCCAGCAGTGAAATTAATCGTAGTGAGCAGTTCTTC	CASSEINRSEQFF
TRBV7-2	NA	TRBJ2-7	NA	TGTGCCAGCAGCTTAAAGGGACTCTCCTACGAGCAGTACTTC	CASSLKGLSYEQYF
TRBV4-2	NA	TRBJ2-7	NA	TGTGCCAGCAGCCAAAGGGGTTCCGAGCAGTACTTC	CASSQRGSEQYF
TRBV5-1	few	TRBJ2-5	TRBD2	TGCGCCAGCAGGTTGGGAAGGACTAGCGCCCAAGAGACCCAGTACTTC	CASRLGRTSAQETQYF
TRBV4-1	NA	TRBJ2-1	TRBD1	TGCGCCAGCAGCCAAGACACCAACTGGGACAGGGATTTTTCGAGCTCCTACAATGAGCAGTTCTTC	CASSQDTNWDRDFSSSYNEQFF
TRBV7-9	NA	TRBJ1-1	NA	TGTGCCAGCACCCGTTCGTTACATGAAGCTTTCTTT	CASTRSLHEAFF
TRBV30	NA	TRBJ2-7	NA	TGTGCCTGGAACCAGGGACTCTACGAGCAGTACTTC	CAWNQGLYEQYF
TRBV2	NA	TRBJ2-7	NA	TGTGCCAGCTCGATCGACAGGCAGGCCTACGAGCAGTACTTC	CASSIDRQAYEQYF
TRBV29-1	NA	TRBJ2-7	NA	TGCAGCGTTGACGGGTCTCATTCCTACGAGCAGTACTTC	CSVDGSHSYEQYF
TRBV10-3	NA	TRBJ2-5	TRBD2	TGTGCCATCAGTGAGTCGGAGGGAGGGAGCGCACCACAAGAGACCCAGTACTTC	CAISESEGGSAPQETQYF
TRBV5-1	once	TRBJ2-4	TRBD2	TGCGCCAGCAGCTTGGTAAGCGGGAGGGAAAACATTCAGTACTTC	CASSLVSGRENIQYF
TRBV7-9	NA	TRBJ2-1	NA	TGTGCCAGCAGCGGGAGGGGGATTGAGCAGTTCTTC	CASSGRGIEQFF
TRBV7-2	NA	TRBJ2-5	TRBD1	TGTGCCAGCAGTTATACAGGGGCCGGAGAGACCCAGTACTTC	CASSYTGAGETQYF
TRBV23-1	NA	TRBJ1-1	NA	TGCGCCAGCAGTCAACGGCAGGGAAGGAGGGACACTGAAGCTTTCTTT	CASSQRQGRRDTEAFF
TRBV30	NA	TRBJ2-7	TRBD1	TGTGCCTGGAGTACCGGGACAGGGGCCTACGAGCAGTACTTC	CAWSTGTGAYEQYF
TRBV7-8	NA	TRBJ1-1	NA	TGTGCCAGCAGCGTACAGGTTATGAACACTGAAGCTTTCTTT	CASSVQVMNTEAFF
TRBV5-1	NA	TRBJ2-7	NA	TGCGCCAGCAGCTTTCGACAGAGAAGCTACGAGCAGTACTTC	CASSFRQRSYEQYF
TRBV7-2	once	TRBJ2-7	TRBD1	TGTGCCAGCAGCCGTCGCCGGGACAGGCCCTACGAGCAGTACTTC	CASSRRRDRPYEQYF
TRBV12-5	NA	TRBJ2-5	TRBD1	TGTGCTAGTGGTACAACAGGGGGCCGAGAGACCCAGTACTTC	CASGTTGGRETQYF
TRBV10-2	NA	TRBJ2-5	TRBD1	TGCGCCAGCAGTGATCCCGGGACAGGGGGTAAGGAGACCCAGTACTTC	CASSDPGTGGKETQYF
TRBV4-1	NA	TRBJ2-4	TRBD2	TGCGCCAGCAGCCAAGATAGCGGGGCTGACATTCAGTACTTC	CASSQDSGADIQYF
TRBV7-9	NA	TRBJ2-7	TRBD1	TGTGCCAGCAGCGCCGGGACAGGAACCTACGAGCAGTACTTC	CASSAGTGTYEQYF
TRBV27	NA	TRBJ2-7	TRBD2	TGTGCCAGCAGTTTGGCTAGCGGGAGGGCCAGTTCCTACGAGCAGTACTTC	CASSLASGRASSYEQYF
TRBV27	once	TRBJ1-5	NA	TGTGCCAGCAGTTTACAGGGTCTCAATCAGCCCCAGCATTTT	CASSLQGLNQPQHF
TRBV4-1	few	TRBJ1-3	NA	TGCGCCAGCAGAATCGGTCGAAGATGTGCTCCTAGGAGCTCTGGAAACACCATATATTTT	CASRIGRRCAPRSSGNTIYF
TRBV29-1	NA	TRBJ2-1	NA	TGCAGCGTTGTTCCTGTGAGATCCTCCTACAATGAGCAGTTCTTC	CSVVPVRSSYNEQFF
TRBV5-4	NA	TRBJ1-2	NA	TGTGCCAGCAGCTCGGGGGGCTATGATGGCTACACCTTC	CASSSGGYDGYTF
TRBV7-2	NA	TRBJ1-5	NA	TGTGCCAGCAGCTTAAAAGGGGGATGGGAGCCCCAGCATTTT	CASSLKGGWEPQHF
TRBV29-1	few	TRBJ1-3	TRBD1	TGCAGCGTGGGAGACAGGGTTGGAAACACCATATATTTT	CSVGDRVGNTIYF
TRBV4-1	NA	TRBJ2-7	TRBD1	TGCGCCAGCAGCCCGAGACAGGGTCACGACGAGCAGTACTTC	CASSPRQGHDEQYF
TRBV18	NA	TRBJ2-7	NA	TGTGCCAGCTCACCTCCGGACTCCGGGCCCTACGAGCAGTACTTC	CASSPPDSGPYEQYF
TRBV7-9	NA	TRBJ2-7	TRBD1	TGTGCCAGCAGCCTACCGGGACAGTCTTACGAGCAGTACTTC	CASSLPGQSYEQYF
TRBV19	NA	TRBJ1-1	TRBD1	TGTGCCAGTAGAGACAGGGCCCGAGAAGCTTTCTTT	CASRDRAREAFF
TRBV6-1	NA	TRBJ2-7	TRBD1	TGTGCCAGCATGACAGGGGGCGCGGCTTACGAGCAGTACTTC	CASMTGGAAYEQYF